This passage covers 2 T cell receptor beta chains from one sample sequenced in a study of glioma-infiltrating T cells. Using RNA template, CDR3s of TCR alpha and beta were amplified with iRepertoire arm-PCR. TCRdb re-analysed the multiplex PCR reads in MiXCR, keeping a single row per CDR3 protein. Of 15,000 to 20,000 distinct CDR3 sequences in the sample, 55% to 70% were seen once. Sequencing used glioma tissue, nonneoplastic brain tissue, or PBMCs (not recorded which). The receptor source for this set is a human donor with low-grade glioma or glioblastoma, undergoing nonglioma brain surgery, or in good health (not recorded which).

V usage is TRBV20-1 and J usage is TRBJ2-1; a possible D gene is TRBD1 (5 bases). V lost 3 bases and J lost 0, with 12 bases in between. Germline V lookup: CDR1 DFQATT, CDR2 SNEGSKA (reference sequence). The CDR3 is 15 residues long. The chain's CDR3 is CSASAPGNSYNEQFF. The CDR3 DNA is TGCAGTGCTAGCGCCCCAGGGAACTCCTACAATGAGCAGTTCTTC.

This clonotype was picked up many times. The rearrangement joins TRBV27 to TRBJ2-7, with 10 bases lining up with TRBD2. In germline, CDR1 is MNHEY, CDR2 SMNVEV (reference sequence). V gave up 6 bases and J gave up 4 bases; unmatched junction bases: 6. The CDR3 totals 14 residues. In nucleotides, the CDR3 is TGTGCCAGCAGCCTACTAGCGGGGTCTTACGAGCAGTACTTC. Residues: CASSLLAGSYEQYF.